These 25 T cell receptor beta chains share one sample of origin, sequenced in a study of cytomegalovirus exposure and HLA in healthy donors. PCR was performed using 60 Vbeta and 13 Jbeta primers. TCRdb's table, derived via immunoSEQ multiplex PCR, lists solely in-frame clones and lacks some. The data contain some 85,000 clones, over 70% of them singletons. The sequencing input was PBMCs. Receptors were obtained from a man aged 18 to 30 in good health and CMV-seropositive.

This sequence joins TRBV19 and TRBJ1-5; weak D call: TRBD1 (6 bases). This CDR3 has 13 amino acids. Germline V gene lookup returns CDR1 LNHDA and CDR2 SQIVND (reference sequence). The germline V and J ends were trimmed by 5 bases and 5 bases, with 10 bases remaining between them. As DNA, the CDR3 is TGTGCCAGTAGTTCGGACAGCTATCAGCCCCAGCATTTT. Encoded protein: CASSSDSYQPQHF.

The V and J genes are TRBV11-2 and TRBJ1-1; 9 nucleotides align to TRBD1. Germline CDR1 and CDR2: SGHAT and FQNNGV. With 2 bases clipped from V and 11 bases from J, the junction kept 6 bases outside the gene matches. The CDR3 has 13 amino acids. The CDR3 reads CASSLSGTGRAFF. In DNA form, the CDR3 reads TGTGCCAGCAGCTTATCAGGGACAGGGCGGGCTTTCTTT.

The CDR3 nucleotides read TGTGCCATCAGTGAGTTCGTAGAGAGCGAGGAGCAGTTCTTC. The encoded protein is CAISEFVESEEQFF. The chain is built from TRBV10-3 and TRBJ2-1, with D hard to call. CDR1 and CDR2 from the germline V gene are ENHRY and SYGVKD. The CDR3 sequence is 14 residues long. V was clipped by 1 base and J by 10 bases, with 14 bases between them.

V and J are TRBV4-1 and TRBJ1-5; D is unresolved. With 0 bases removed from V and 3 bases from J, the gap between germline ends came to 12 bases. The CDR3 contains 16 residues. The V gene's germline CDR1 is MGHRA and CDR2 YSYEKL. Written as DNA, the CDR3 is TGCGCCAGCAGCCAAGATACGGGGAAACTCAATCAGCCCCAGCATTTT. This sequence encodes CASSQDTGKLNQPQHF.

Details on this clone: A read error may produce the germline difference seen at one junction end. The CDR3 DNA follows: TGTGCCACCAGTCTAGCGGGAGGGAACAATGAGCAGTTCTTC. This encodes CATSLAGGNNEQFF. The V call is TRBV27, the J call TRBJ2-1; 12 nucleotides line up with TRBD2. The germline CDR1 and CDR2 sequences are MNHEY and SMNVEV (reference sequence). CDR3 length: 14 amino acids.

The genes are TRBV6-5 and TRBJ2-7; 8 bases fit TRBD1. This CDR3 region has 13 residues. V lost 6 bases and J lost 5; bases outside the gene matches: 6. Germline V lookup: CDR1 MNHEY, CDR2 SVGAGI. The CDR3 loop is CASRRTGYNEQYF. CDR3 bases: TGTGCCAGCAGGAGGACAGGGTACAACGAGCAGTACTTC.

The chain joins TRBV6-6 to TRBJ1-1; unclear D gene. The CDR3 length is 12 residues. Germline-derived CDR1 and CDR2 are MNHNY and SVGAGI (reference sequence). Trimming stripped 8 bases from V and 3 bases from J, with 10 bases between. CDR3 sequence: CASFNRDTEAFF. For the CDR3, the DNA is TGTGCCAGCTTTAATCGGGACACTGAAGCTTTCTTT.

This sequence joins TRBV9 and TRBJ2-3, with D tentatively TRBD1 (6 bases). In germline, CDR1 is SGDLS, CDR2 YYNGEE. With 4 bases removed from V and 0 bases from J, the gap between germline ends came to 21 bases. This CDR3 is 18 amino acids long. The chain's CDR3 is CASSLRRTDRTSTDTQYF. The CDR3 DNA follows: TGTGCCAGCAGCCTTCGTAGGACAGACAGAACTAGCACAGATACGCAGTATTTT.

The chain has TRBV19 and TRBJ1-2, with a tentative D call TRBD1 (6 bases). CDR1 is LNHDA, CDR2 SQIVND, per germline (reference sequence). V dropped 4 bases and J dropped 3 bases, with 15 bases sitting between them. The CDR3 length is 15 residues. In DNA, the CDR3 is TGTGCCAGTAGTACAATAACAGGGACCCACTATGGCTACACCTTC. Amino acid sequence: CASSTITGTHYGYTF.

This rearrangement joins TRBV6-5 to TRBJ2-3, with 8 positions matching TRBD2. The V gene's germline CDR1 is MNHEY and CDR2 SVGAGI. Trimming took 2 bases from V and 3 from J; bases not matched to a gene: 7. The CDR3 runs to 16 residues. For the CDR3, the DNA is TGTGCCAGCAGTTACAGAGGGATAGCGGGGACAGATACGCAGTATTTT. It encodes CASSYRGIAGTDTQYF.

The V gene is TRBV28, the J gene TRBJ2-1; D remains ambiguous. The CDR3 has 12 amino acids. Germline V gene lookup returns CDR1 MDHEN and CDR2 SYDVKM. Between the trimmed V and J ends, which lost 5 bases and 3 bases, there was a span of 5 bases. This CDR3 is CASSLFYNEQFF. The CDR3 DNA sequence: TGTGCCAGCAGTCTGTTCTACAATGAGCAGTTCTTC. Based on the CDR3 plus reference TRBV28 and TRBJ2-1, the full variable domain is DVKVTQSSRYLVKRTGEKVFLECVQDMDHENMFWYRQDPGLGLRLIYFSYDVKMKEKGDIPEGYSVSREKKERFSLILESASTNQTSMYLCASSLFYNEQFFGPGTRLTVL.

The chain combines TRBV28 with TRBJ1-1; D perhaps matches TRBD1 (6 bases). Germline-derived CDR1 and CDR2 are MDHEN and SYDVKM. V lost 5 bases, J lost 5 bases, and 15 bases lay in between. The CDR3 runs 14 residues. Here the CDR3 DNA reads TGTGCCAGCAGTCCCCCACAGGGTACGACTGAAGCTTTCTTT. This encodes CASSPPQGTTEAFF. Filled out from reference TRBV28 and TRBJ1-1, the complete variable domain reads DVKVTQSSRYLVKRTGEKVFLECVQDMDHENMFWYRQDPGLGLRLIYFSYDVKMKEKGDIPEGYSVSREKKERFSLILESASTNQTSMYLCASSPPQGTTEAFFGQGTRLTVV.

The V and J genes are TRBV19 and TRBJ2-7; D is possibly TRBD1 (6 bases). The CDR3 has 12 amino acids. Germline CDR1 reads LNHDA; CDR2 reads SQIVND (reference sequence). Between the trimmed V and J ends, which lost 9 bases and 2 bases, there was a span of 11 bases. CDR3 in DNA: TGTGCCAGCTCCGGGACACCCTACGAGCAGTACTTC. Its protein is CASSGTPYEQYF.

The V call is TRBV7-8, the J call TRBJ2-5; TRBD2 aligns across 7 bases. CDR3 length equals 13 residues. Germline V gene sequence: CDR1 SGHVS, CDR2 FQNEAQ. V shed 2 bases and J 4 bases; nucleotides not matched to a gene: 1. The CDR3 loop is CASSLRGGETQYF. Written as DNA, the CDR3 is TGTGCCAGCAGCTTACGCGGGGGAGAGACCCAGTACTTC.

The chain employs TRBV14 and TRBJ1-2; maybe TRBD1 (6 bases). Germline CDR1 and CDR2: SGHDN and FVKESK. The CDR3 is 15 residues long. Trimming left V 1 base short and J 8 bases short, with 17 bases between. This CDR3 reads CASSQVTGSGFGYTF. The CDR3 coding sequence is TGTGCCAGCAGCCAAGTAACAGGGTCCGGGTTCGGCTACACCTTC.

The rearrangement uses TRBV19 and TRBJ1-1; D ambiguous. This CDR3 region has 13 residues. Germline assignment: CDR1 LNHDA and CDR2 SQIVND (reference sequence). V was cut by 3 bases and J by 5 bases, with 10 bases left in between. This CDR3 reads CASSMERVTEAFF. In DNA, the CDR3 is TGTGCCAGTAGTATGGAGAGGGTTACTGAAGCTTTCTTT.

The chain is built from TRBV25-1 and TRBJ1-1; 7 nucleotides match TRBD1. Germline-derived CDR1 and CDR2 are MGHDK and SYGVNS. The trim removed 5 bases at V and 4 bases at J, leaving 7 bases unmatched. The CDR3 covers 14 residues. The CDR3 coding sequence is TGTGCCAGCAGTCTAGACAGGGCCGGCACTGAAGCTTTCTTT. It is translated as CASSLDRAGTEAFF.

V and J are TRBV27 and TRBJ2-2; D gene uncertain. The V end lost 8 bases, the J end lost 4 bases, and 11 bases lay between the germline ends. Germline loops: CDR1 MNHEY, CDR2 SMNVEV (reference sequence). CDR3 size: 13 residues. The CDR3: CASVPLRTGELFF. DNA of the CDR3: TGTGCCAGCGTACCACTCCGCACCGGGGAGCTGTTTTTT.

This chain uses TRBV6-7 with TRBJ2-1; 12 nucleotides agree with TRBD2. TRBV6-7 is flagged as an ORF with uncertain function. Unmatched junction bases numbered 9, after V lost 1 base and J lost 8 bases. The CDR3 consists of 17 residues. The CDR3 loop reads CASSYFPTSGRFYEQFF. In nucleotides, the CDR3 is TGTGCCAGCAGTTACTTCCCAACTAGCGGGAGGTTCTATGAGCAGTTCTTC.

V usage is TRBV6-5 and J usage is TRBJ2-7, with 13 bases identical to TRBD2. CDR1 and CDR2 (germline): MNHEY, SVGAGI. This CDR3 is built from 14 residues. V was pared by 5 bases and J by 6 bases, with 4 bases of the junction left unmatched. The CDR3 DNA reads as TGTGCCAGCAGTCGACTAGCGGGAGGTCCCGAGCAGTACTTC. Protein: CASSRLAGGPEQYF.

The V and J genes are TRBV29-1 and TRBJ1-2; TRBD1 aligns across 7 bases. Looked up from germline, CDR1 is SQVTM and CDR2 is ANQGSEA. This CDR3 region has 12 residues. V shed 4 bases and J 4 bases; nucleotides not matched to a gene: 3. The CDR3 region has the DNA TGCAGCGTTGGTACAGGGGCCTATGGCTACACCTTC. Its protein product is CSVGTGAYGYTF.

The chain recombines TRBV10-2 with TRBJ1-2; the D is unclear. V was cut by 5 bases and J by 6 bases, with 13 bases left in between. This CDR3 comprises 13 residues. In germline, CDR1 is WSHSY, CDR2 SAAADI. The CDR3 DNA sequence: TGCGCCAGCAGTAAGGGAGCGTTGGATGGCTACACCTTC. Residues: CASSKGALDGYTF.

This chain joins TRBV11-2 and TRBJ2-5; 8 bases are a match to TRBD2. V gave up 5 bases and J gave up 5 bases; unmatched junction bases: 16. This CDR3 is 17 amino acids long. Germline V gene sequence: CDR1 SGHAT, CDR2 FQNNGV. CDR3 in amino acids: CASSGLPGLVEQETQYF. CDR3 DNA: TGTGCCAGCAGCGGGCTACCGGGACTAGTGGAACAGGAGACCCAGTACTTC.

The chain employs TRBV5-1 and TRBJ2-1; D is ambiguous. V lost 4 bases and J lost 5, with 4 bases in between. There are 11 residues in the CDR3. Germline V gene data show CDR1 as SGHRS and CDR2 as YFSETQ. CDR3 DNA: TGCGCCAGCAGCGAGAACAATGAGCAGTTCTTC. Translating it yields CASSENNEQFF.

V gene TRBV28 combines with J gene TRBJ1-1; weak D call: TRBD1 (5 bases). Trimming left V 9 bases short and J 0 bases short, with 14 bases between. The CDR3 consists of 14 residues. Germline-derived CDR1 and CDR2 are MDHEN and SYDVKM. The CDR3 DNA sequence: TGTGCCAGTCAGGGTCCCCTAATGAACACTGAAGCTTTCTTT. Amino acids: CASQGPLMNTEAFF.